The source of this T cell receptor (beta chain) is a study of radiation and T cells in renal cell carcinoma. Overall study: Nephrectomy followed 15 Gy stereotactic body radiation by 4 weeks. Notes on the study in general: Without pretreatment biopsies, baseline tumor clonotype presence was undetermined.

CDR1 and CDR2 (germline): LNHDA, SQIVND (reference sequence). V lost 5 bases to trimming and J lost 9 bases, with 11 bases between them. The CDR3 spans 12 residues. In the case of this clone: Its target is not known.

Noted time point: blood 2 weeks post-SBRT. Noted treatment: 15 Gy SBRT to primary tumor, nephrectomy 4 weeks later. Profiled with immunoSEQ multiplex PCR; TCRdb holds only in-frame clones, not every one. The repertoire consists of 100,000 to 150,000 clones, with about 81% occurring once and the leading ten covering around 6.1%. The chain links TRBV19 to TRBJ2-1; D is unresolved. The sample was blood, taken from a patient whose treatment included radiotherapy and nephrectomy. This sequence originates from a man aged 50-59 years with renal cell carcinoma. In nucleotides, the CDR3 is TGTGCCAGTAGTCGCCCCGTGGGTGAGCAGTTCTTC. Translation: CASSRPVGEQFF.